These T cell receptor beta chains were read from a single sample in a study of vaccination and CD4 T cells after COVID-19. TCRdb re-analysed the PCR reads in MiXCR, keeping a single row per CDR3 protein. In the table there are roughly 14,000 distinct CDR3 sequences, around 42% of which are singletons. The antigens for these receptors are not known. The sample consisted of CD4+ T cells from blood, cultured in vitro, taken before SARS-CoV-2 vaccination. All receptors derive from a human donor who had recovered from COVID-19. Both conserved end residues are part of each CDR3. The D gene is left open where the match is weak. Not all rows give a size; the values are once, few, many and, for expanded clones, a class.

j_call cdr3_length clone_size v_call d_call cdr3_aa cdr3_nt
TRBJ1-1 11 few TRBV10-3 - CAISEAGEAFF TGTGCCATCAGTGAAGCGGGCGAAGCTTTCTTT
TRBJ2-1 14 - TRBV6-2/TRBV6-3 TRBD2 CASRTSGGVGEQFF TGTGCCAGCAGAACTAGCGGGGGGGTGGGTGAGCAGTTCTTC
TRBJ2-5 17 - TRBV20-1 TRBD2 CSATAPASGGSQETQYF TGCAGTGCTACGGCCCCGGCTAGCGGGGGGTCCCAAGAGACCCAGTACTTC
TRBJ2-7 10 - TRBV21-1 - CASRPNEQYF TGTGCCAGCCGTCCTAACGAGCAGTACTTC
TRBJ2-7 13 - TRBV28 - CASSRGTPNEQYF TGTGCCAGCAGTCGGGGTACCCCTAACGAGCAGTACTTC
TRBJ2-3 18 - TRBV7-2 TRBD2 CASSLRTSGGPRTDTQYF TGTGCCAGCAGCCTAAGGACTAGCGGGGGGCCGCGCACAGATACGCAGTATTTT
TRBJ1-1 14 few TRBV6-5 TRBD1 CASSYGTRGSEAFF TGTGCCAGCAGTTACGGGACCAGGGGGTCTGAAGCTTTCTTT
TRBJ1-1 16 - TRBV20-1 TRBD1 CSARGQGDRGHTEAFF TGCAGTGCTAGAGGCCAGGGGGACAGGGGACACACTGAAGCTTTCTTT
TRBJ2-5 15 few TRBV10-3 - CAISEGLPRGETQYF TGTGCCATCAGTGAGGGCCTTCCTAGAGGGGAGACCCAGTACTTC
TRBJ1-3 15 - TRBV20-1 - CSATPSRTSGNTIYF TGCAGTGCTACCCCCAGCCGAACCTCTGGAAACACCATATATTTT
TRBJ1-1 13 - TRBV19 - CASSISMNTEAFF TGTGCCAGTAGTATTTCCATGAACACTGAAGCTTTCTTT
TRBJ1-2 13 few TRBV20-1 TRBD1 CSATKDRADGYTF TGCAGTGCTACCAAGGACAGGGCGGATGGCTACACCTTC
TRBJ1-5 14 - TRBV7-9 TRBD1 CASSIGQGGQPQHF TGTGCCAGCAGCATCGGACAGGGGGGTCAGCCCCAGCATTTT
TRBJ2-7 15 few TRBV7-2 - CASSLAGANSYEQYF TGTGCCAGCAGCTTAGCAGGGGCCAACTCCTACGAGCAGTACTTC
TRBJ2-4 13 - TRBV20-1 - CSAYVLAKNIQYF TGCAGTGCTTACGTTCTTGCCAAAAACATTCAGTACTTC
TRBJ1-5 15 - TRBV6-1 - CASSEALGSNQPQHF TGTGCCAGCAGTGAAGCGCTGGGGAGCAATCAGCCCCAGCATTTT
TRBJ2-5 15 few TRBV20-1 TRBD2 CSAAELAGRQETQYF TGCAGTGCCGCGGAACTAGCGGGGCGGCAAGAGACCCAGTACTTC
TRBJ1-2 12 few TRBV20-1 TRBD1 CSALTGDYGYTF TGCAGTGCTTTGACAGGGGACTATGGCTACACCTTC
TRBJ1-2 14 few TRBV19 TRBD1 CASSIGRDSYGYTF TGTGCCAGTAGTATAGGGAGGGACAGCTATGGCTACACCTTC
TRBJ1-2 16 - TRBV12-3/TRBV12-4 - CASSTMPGGRGKGYTF TGTGCCAGCAGTACTATGCCGGGGGGCAGGGGTAAAGGCTACACCTTC
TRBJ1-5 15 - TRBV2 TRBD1 CASSPGQNYNQPQHF TGTGCCAGCAGTCCGGGACAGAACTACAATCAGCCCCAGCATTTT
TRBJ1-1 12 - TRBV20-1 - CSASKRAWEAFF TGCAGTGCTAGTAAGAGGGCTTGGGAAGCTTTCTTT
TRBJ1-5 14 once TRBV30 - CAWTDGHSNQPQHF TGTGCCTGGACGGACGGCCATAGCAATCAGCCCCAGCATTTT
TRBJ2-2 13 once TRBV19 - CASSMGGTGELFF TGTGCCAGTAGTATGGGGGGAACCGGGGAGCTGTTTTTT
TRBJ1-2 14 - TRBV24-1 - CATSDPPRVGGYTF TGTGCCACCAGTGACCCCCCCCGTGTCGGAGGCTACACCTTC
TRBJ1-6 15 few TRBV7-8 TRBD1 CASSLWGQGNSPLHF TGTGCCAGCAGCTTATGGGGACAGGGCAATTCACCCCTCCACTTT
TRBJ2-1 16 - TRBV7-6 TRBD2 CASSLETGLAGAKQFF TGTGCCAGCAGCTTAGAAACAGGGCTAGCGGGGGCCAAGCAGTTCTTC
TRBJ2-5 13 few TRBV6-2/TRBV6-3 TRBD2 CASSPGLAASQYF TGTGCCAGCAGCCCCGGACTAGCGGCGTCCCAGTACTTC
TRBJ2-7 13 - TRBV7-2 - CASSFDRDYEQYF TGTGCCAGCAGCTTTGATCGGGACTACGAGCAGTACTTC